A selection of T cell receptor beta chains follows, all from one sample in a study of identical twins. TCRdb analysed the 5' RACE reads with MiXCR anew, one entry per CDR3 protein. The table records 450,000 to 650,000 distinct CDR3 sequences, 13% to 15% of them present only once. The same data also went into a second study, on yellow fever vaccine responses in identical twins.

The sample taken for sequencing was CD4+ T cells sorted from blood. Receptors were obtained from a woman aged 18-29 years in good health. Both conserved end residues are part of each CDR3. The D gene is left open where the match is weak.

CASSLDRGRVGYGYTF TRBV7-9 . TRBJ1-2
CASSPRTVMNTEAFF TRBV5-1 . TRBJ1-1
CASKGDRSPTGELFF TRBV28 TRBD1 TRBJ2-2
CSVVGGGVNNEQFF TRBV20-1 TRBD2 TRBJ2-1
CSAWSASATYEQYF TRBV20-1 . TRBJ2-7
CASSLLTGGSEKLFF TRBV2 TRBD1 TRBJ1-4
CSARRQGSTDTQYF TRBV20-1 . TRBJ2-3
CATGRGPGELFF TRBV20-1 TRBD1 TRBJ2-2
CASSSSSGADYEQYF TRBV12-3/TRBV12-4 . TRBJ2-7
CASSPRRKMHNEQFF TRBV3-1 . TRBJ2-1
CASSYRDRSTDTQYF TRBV6-2/TRBV6-3 TRBD1 TRBJ2-3
CSARLGWGNTEAFF TRBV20-1 . TRBJ1-1
CASSYFQATSGYTF TRBV6-5 . TRBJ1-2
CASSYGQTNTEAFF TRBV6-5 . TRBJ1-1
CASSLGGGKGGYTF TRBV12-3/TRBV12-4 . TRBJ1-2
CASSLVGSVNEQFF TRBV7-9 . TRBJ2-1
CAISGDRGPAFF TRBV10-3 TRBD1 TRBJ1-1
CASRPTGFSTDTQYF TRBV4-1 . TRBJ2-3
CAISEGPLGTADTQYF TRBV10-3 TRBD1 TRBJ2-3
CASSSTDSYTF TRBV7-9 . TRBJ1-2
CASGDRVRHEQFF TRBV27 TRBD1 TRBJ2-1
CASRPVAGDSYNEQFF TRBV12-3/TRBV12-4 TRBD2 TRBJ2-1
CASRGSNQPQHF TRBV2 . TRBJ1-5
CAISERENTGELFF TRBV10-3 . TRBJ2-2
CASSSRGQGNTGELFF TRBV5-1 TRBD1 TRBJ2-2
CSARAEDSQPQHF TRBV20-1 . TRBJ1-5
CATSDPPGMREGNNEQFF TRBV24-1 TRBD2 TRBJ2-1
CASSGTGTGSYGYTF TRBV6-1 TRBD1 TRBJ1-2
CASSFIPTNSYNEQFF TRBV7-9 . TRBJ2-1
CASSGDRKNTEAFF TRBV9 TRBD1 TRBJ1-1
CSARTGFYNEQFF TRBV20-1 TRBD1 TRBJ2-1
CASSPGGHTAEPQHF TRBV5-6 . TRBJ1-5
CASSPDQGLRVGYTF TRBV6-1 . TRBJ1-2
CSADRTALNTEAFF TRBV20-1 . TRBJ1-1
CASSQDRGTGRTDTQYF TRBV14 TRBD1 TRBJ2-3
CASSQEGVRNTIYF TRBV4-1 . TRBJ1-3
CATTSAGYGYTF TRBV4-1 . TRBJ1-2
CATSRDPSGTGVTGELFF TRBV15 TRBD1 TRBJ2-2
CASSAGQPGETQYF TRBV5-1 . TRBJ2-5
CAISATSPSSYNEQFF TRBV10-3 . TRBJ2-1
CASSEAGGEVYGYTF TRBV2 . TRBJ1-2
CASTPEYF TRBV21-1 . TRBJ2-7